This T cell receptor beta chain emerged from a study of Tregs in tolerant kidney transplant recipients. Measured with immunoSEQ multiplex PCR; TCRdb has only the in-frame clones, and not every one. The specimen's table records tens of thousands of clones. The receptor comes from a human donor who received a combined kidney and bone marrow transplant. Sample: CD4+ T cells from blood, taken before the transplant.

CDR3 DNA, as far as it was read: TGTGCCAGCAGCCCCGTGTCGGGGAATGAG. Amino acid sequence: CASSPVSGNE. The whole CDR3 is CASSPVSGNEQFF. The rearrangement uses TRBV7-9 and TRBJ2-1; tentative D call: TRBD2 (5 bases). The sequence runs out 3 residues before the end of the CDR3; the remainder is reconstructed from the germline J gene. CDR3 length: 13 residues. In germline, CDR1 is SEHNR, CDR2 FQNEAQ (reference sequence). V lost 5 bases to trimming and J lost 7 bases, with 12 bases between them.